This entry lists 2 T cell receptor beta chains sequenced from one sample in a study of T cell responses to AZD1222 COVID-19 vaccine. This table comes from immunoSEQ multiplex PCR, and its TCRdb copy is limited to in-frame clones, with some not included. Altogether more than 50,000 clones are present, less than 85% being singletons, with the ten largest covering roughly 25%. Sequenced here: peripheral blood, sampled on day 0 of MenACWY control vaccination. Source of these receptors: an adult in good health.

The chain carries TRBV5-6 and TRBJ2-7; the match to TRBD2 covers 8 bases. The junction had 5 bases not matched to a gene; V was cut back by 5 bases and J by 4 bases. Germline V CDR1 and CDR2: SGHDT, YYEEEE. The CDR3 sequence is 13 residues long. CDR3 residues: CASRAGAGYEQYF. CDR3 in DNA: TGTGCCAGCAGAGCGGGAGCAGGGTACGAGCAGTACTTC.

The chain carries TRBV30 and TRBJ1-4; weak D call: TRBD1 (6 bases). V was clipped by 2 bases and J by 6 bases, with 16 bases between them. CDR1 is GTSNPN and CDR2 is SVGIG in the germline V gene (reference sequence). The CDR3 is 15 amino acids. CDR3 loop: CAWSTGHPRDEKLFF. CDR3 coding DNA: TGTGCCTGGAGTACGGGACACCCGAGGGATGAAAAACTGTTTTTT.